The next 3 T cell receptor beta chains were all read from a single sample in a study of identical twins. One entry per CDR3 protein, called by TCRdb with MiXCR from the 5' RACE reads. The sample includes under 300,000 distinct CDR3 sequences, around 15% of them seen just once. The sample was memory (CD45RO+) T cells sorted from blood. Receptors originate from a woman between 18 and 29 years old in good health.

This clonotype came up many times. This chain connects TRBV3-1 to TRBJ2-1; D is possibly TRBD2 (6 bases). Trimming left V 5 bases short and J 0 bases short, with 20 bases between. CDR1 is LGHDT and CDR2 is YNNKEL in the germline V gene (reference sequence). The CDR3 runs 18 residues. The CDR3 DNA is TGTGCCAGCAGCGGAAGAAGGAGGGACTTGAGCTCCTACAATGAGCAGTTCTTC. Translation gives CASSGRRRDLSSYNEQFF.

This clonotype showed up many times. J is TRBJ2-5 and V is TRBV20-1; D possibly corresponds to TRBD1 (5 bases). The CDR3 is 13 amino acids. Trimming shortened V by 6 bases and J by 5 bases, and 16 bases separated the two germline ends. Germline lookup yields CDR1 DFQATT and CDR2 SNEGSKA (reference sequence). CDR3 amino acids: CSAPGPGYETQYF. CDR3 coding DNA: TGCAGTGCCCCTGGCCCAGGGTACGAGACCCAGTACTTC.

The rearrangement links TRBV20-1 to TRBJ2-7; a weak D match, TRBD2 (6 bases). The CDR3 consists of 13 residues. The V and J ends lost 3 bases and 0 bases respectively, with 9 bases between them. CDR1 DFQATT and CDR2 SNEGSKA come from the germline V gene (reference sequence). CDR3 bases: TGCAGTGCTAGCGGGACTTTCTCCTACGAGCAGTACTTC. It specifies CSASGTFSYEQYF.